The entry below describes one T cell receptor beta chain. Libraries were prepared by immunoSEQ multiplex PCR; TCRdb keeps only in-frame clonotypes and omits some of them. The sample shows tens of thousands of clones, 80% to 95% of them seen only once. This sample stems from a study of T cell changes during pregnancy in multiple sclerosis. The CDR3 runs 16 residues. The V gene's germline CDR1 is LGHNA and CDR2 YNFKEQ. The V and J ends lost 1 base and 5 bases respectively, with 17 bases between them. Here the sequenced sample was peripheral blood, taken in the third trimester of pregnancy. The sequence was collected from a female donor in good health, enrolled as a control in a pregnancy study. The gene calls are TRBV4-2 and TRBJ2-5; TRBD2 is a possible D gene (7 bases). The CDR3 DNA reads TGTGCCAGCAGCCAAGGGGAGGGACACTTAAGGGAGACCCAGTACTTC. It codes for CASSQGEGHLRETQYF.